This T cell receptor (beta chain) was observed in a study of blood T cell repertoires in COVID-19. Looking at the study overall: Acute and convalescent COVID-19 specimens originated in the United States, Italy and Spain. Sources were T cells, B-cell-depleted T cells, or PBMCs; the material itself was cDNA or gDNA.

Residents of approximately 25 US areas, aged roughly 18 to 89 years, made up the participants. Participants' reported clinical history set cohort assignment. This clone has a single count. The assay was immunoSEQ multiplex PCR, and TCRdb's table has in-frame clones only and misses some. The sample consists of under 200,000 clones, 79% of them appearing once. The CDR3 length is 14 residues. The V gene lost 5 bases and the J gene lost 1 base, with 11 bases spanning the gap. The germline CDR1 and CDR2 sequences are SGHTA and FQGNSA. The chain links TRBV7-2 to TRBJ2-5; no firm D call. This sequence was found in a woman aged 70-85 years in a cohort exposed to, infected with or recovered from COVID-19 (not recorded which). Input material: PBMCs or T cells enriched from blood (not recorded which). CDR3 loop: CASSPEPSQETQYF. CDR3 bases: TGTGCCAGCAGCCCGGAGCCTTCCCAAGAGACCCAGTACTTC. Full variable domain (outside the CDR3, taken from reference TRBV7-2 and TRBJ2-5): GAGVSQSPSNKVTEKGKDVELRCDPISGHTALYWYRQSLGQGLEFLIYFQGNSAPDKSGLPSDRFSAERTGGSVSTLTIQRTQQEDSAVYLCASSPEPSQETQYFGPGTRLLVL.